The clone carrying this TCR beta chain turned up a few times. The antigen remains undetermined. This record comes from a study of T cells in localized non-small cell lung cancer. Notes on the study in general: Compared with tumor, uninvolved adjacent lung displayed greater T cell clonality, ranking highest overall. A single tumor region was sequenced, leaving heterogeneity possible. In the blood, greater T cell density corresponded to longer overall survival.

The germline V gene has CDR1 SGHDT and CDR2 YYEEEE. The CDR3 runs 15 residues. Trimming took 4 bases from V and 4 from J, leaving 12 bases between them. Measured with immunoSEQ multiplex PCR; TCRdb has only the in-frame clones, and not every one. The sample carries around 31,000 clones, 80% to 90% recorded once. The sequence was collected from a woman aged 35 to 75 with stage I lung adenocarcinoma. The chain couples TRBV5-6 to TRBJ2-6, with D perhaps matching TRBD1 (6 bases). This sample comprised peripheral blood, obtained before any cancer treatment. In DNA, the CDR3 is TGTGCCAGCAGCCAGACAGGTACCGGGGCCAACGTCCTGACTTTC. This codes for CASSQTGTGANVLTF.